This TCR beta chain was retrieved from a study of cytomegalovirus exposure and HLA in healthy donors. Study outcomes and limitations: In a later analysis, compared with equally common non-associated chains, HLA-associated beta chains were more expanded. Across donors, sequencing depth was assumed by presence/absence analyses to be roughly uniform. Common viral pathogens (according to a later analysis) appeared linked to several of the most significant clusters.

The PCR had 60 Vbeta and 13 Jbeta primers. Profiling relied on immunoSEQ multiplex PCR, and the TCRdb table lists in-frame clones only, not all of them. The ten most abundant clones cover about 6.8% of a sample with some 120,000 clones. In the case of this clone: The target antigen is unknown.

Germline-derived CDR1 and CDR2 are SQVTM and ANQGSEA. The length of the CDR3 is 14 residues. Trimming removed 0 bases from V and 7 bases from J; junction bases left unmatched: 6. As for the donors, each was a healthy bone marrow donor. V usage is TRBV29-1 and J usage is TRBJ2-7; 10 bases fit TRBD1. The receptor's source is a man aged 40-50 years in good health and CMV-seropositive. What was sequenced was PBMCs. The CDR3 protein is CSVEDGTGAGEQYF. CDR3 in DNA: TGCAGCGTTGAAGACGGGACAGGGGCAGGAGAGCAGTACTTC.